This T cell receptor (beta chain) was recorded in a study of cytomegalovirus exposure and HLA in healthy donors. Study-level results: Most TCR sequences showed up rarely, but some public TCRs showed up in many donors. A link between a missense DCLRE1C variant and TCR beta V- and J-gene trimming emerged from a later analysis. There were a few CMV-associated chains whose specificity for CMV antigens was confirmed in vitro.

PCR primers comprised 60 Vbeta and 13 Jbeta primers. Method: immunoSEQ multiplex PCR; TCRdb's copy keeps in-frame clones and lacks some. The sample has fewer than 250,000 clones; over 65% are singletons. The germline gives CDR1 SGHRS, CDR2 YFSETQ. This CDR3 comprises 15 residues. Trimming pared 5 bases from V and 6 bases from J, leaving 17 bases between. As for this clone: As yet, its antigen is unknown.

The rearrangement joins TRBV5-1 to TRBJ2-2; a weak D match, TRBD1 (6 bases). The specimen was PBMCs. This receptor was identified in a man aged 18 to 29 in good health and CMV-seronegative. The CDR3 DNA is TGCGCCAGCAGTCCAATCGCCACAGGGTCCGGGGAGCTGTTTTTT. Protein sequence: CASSPIATGSGELFF.